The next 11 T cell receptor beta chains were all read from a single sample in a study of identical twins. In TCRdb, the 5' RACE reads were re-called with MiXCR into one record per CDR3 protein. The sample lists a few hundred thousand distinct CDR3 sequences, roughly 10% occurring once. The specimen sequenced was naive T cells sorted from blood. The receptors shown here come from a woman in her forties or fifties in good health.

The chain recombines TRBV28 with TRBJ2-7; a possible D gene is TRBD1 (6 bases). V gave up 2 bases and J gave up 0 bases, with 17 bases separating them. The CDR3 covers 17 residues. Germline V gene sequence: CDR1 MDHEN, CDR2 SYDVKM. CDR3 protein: CASSLRGSAASSYEQYF. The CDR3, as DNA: TGTGCCAGCAGTTTAAGGGGGTCGGCGGCGAGCTCCTACGAGCAGTACTTC.

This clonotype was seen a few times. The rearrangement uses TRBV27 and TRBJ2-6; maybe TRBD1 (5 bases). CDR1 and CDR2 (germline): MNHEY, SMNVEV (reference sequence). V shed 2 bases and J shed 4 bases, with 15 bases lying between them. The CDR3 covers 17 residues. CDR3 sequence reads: CASSLTGGFRGANVLTF. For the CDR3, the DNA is TGTGCCAGCAGTTTAACAGGTGGCTTTCGGGGGGCCAACGTCCTGACTTTC.

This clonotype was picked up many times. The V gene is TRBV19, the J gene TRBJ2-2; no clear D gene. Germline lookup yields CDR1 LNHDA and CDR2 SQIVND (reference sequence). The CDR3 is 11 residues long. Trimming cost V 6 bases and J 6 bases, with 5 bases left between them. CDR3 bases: TGTGCCAGTAGGGGTTCCGGGGAGCTGTTTTTT. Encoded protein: CASRGSGELFF.

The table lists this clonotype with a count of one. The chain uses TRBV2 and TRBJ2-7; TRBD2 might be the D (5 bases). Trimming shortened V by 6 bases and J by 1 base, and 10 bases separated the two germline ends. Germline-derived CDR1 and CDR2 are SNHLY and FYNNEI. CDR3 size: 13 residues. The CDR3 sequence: CASRRRLSYEQYV. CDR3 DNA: TGTGCCAGCAGACGGAGGCTTTCCTACGAGCAGTACGTC.

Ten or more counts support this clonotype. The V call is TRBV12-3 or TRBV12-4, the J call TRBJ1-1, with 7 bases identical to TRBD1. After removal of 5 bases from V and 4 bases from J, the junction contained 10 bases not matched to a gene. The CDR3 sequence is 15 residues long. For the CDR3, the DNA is TGTGCCAGCAGTAGAGGACAGGCTTTGGGCACTGAAGCTTTCTTT. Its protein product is CASSRGQALGTEAFF.

The CDR3 DNA reads as TGCGCCAGCAGCCAAACGTCGAATGAGCAGTTCTTC. It yields the protein CASSQTSNEQFF. The chain combines TRBV4-1 with TRBJ2-1; no clear D. V lost 2 bases and J 7 bases, leaving 6 bases between the germline ends. Germline V gene sequence: CDR1 MGHRA, CDR2 YSYEKL. The CDR3 loop spans 12 amino acids.

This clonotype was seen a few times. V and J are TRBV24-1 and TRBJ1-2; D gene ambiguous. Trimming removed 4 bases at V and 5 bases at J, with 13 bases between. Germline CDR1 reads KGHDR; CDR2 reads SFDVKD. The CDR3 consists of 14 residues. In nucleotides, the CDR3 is TGTGCCACCAGTGACCGGCGCCGGCAATATGGCTACACCTTC. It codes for CATSDRRRQYGYTF.

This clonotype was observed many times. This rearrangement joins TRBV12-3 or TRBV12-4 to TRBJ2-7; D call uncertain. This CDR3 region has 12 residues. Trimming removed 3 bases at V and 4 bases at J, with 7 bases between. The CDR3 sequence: CASSFHSYEQYV. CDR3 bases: TGTGCCAGCAGTTTTCACTCTTACGAGCAGTACGTC.

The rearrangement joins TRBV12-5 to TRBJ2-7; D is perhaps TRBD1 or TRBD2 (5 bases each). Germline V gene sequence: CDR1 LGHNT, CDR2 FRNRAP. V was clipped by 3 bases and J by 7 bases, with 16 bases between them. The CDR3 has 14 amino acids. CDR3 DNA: TGTGCTAGTGGTTTTGGGACGGGGCTATGGGAGCAGTACGTC. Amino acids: CASGFGTGLWEQYV.

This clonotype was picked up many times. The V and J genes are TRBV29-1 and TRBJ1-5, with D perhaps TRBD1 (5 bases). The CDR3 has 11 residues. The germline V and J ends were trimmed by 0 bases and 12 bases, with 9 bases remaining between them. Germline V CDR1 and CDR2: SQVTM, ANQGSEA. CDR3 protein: CSVEDLGVQHF. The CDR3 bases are TGCAGCGTTGAAGATCTGGGGGTCCAGCATTTT.

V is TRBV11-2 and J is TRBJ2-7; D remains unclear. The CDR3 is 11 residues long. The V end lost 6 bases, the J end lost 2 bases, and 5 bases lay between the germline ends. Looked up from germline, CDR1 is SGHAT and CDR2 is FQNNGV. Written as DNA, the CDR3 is TGTGCCAGCAGAACCACCTACGAGCAGTACTTC. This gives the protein CASRTTYEQYF.